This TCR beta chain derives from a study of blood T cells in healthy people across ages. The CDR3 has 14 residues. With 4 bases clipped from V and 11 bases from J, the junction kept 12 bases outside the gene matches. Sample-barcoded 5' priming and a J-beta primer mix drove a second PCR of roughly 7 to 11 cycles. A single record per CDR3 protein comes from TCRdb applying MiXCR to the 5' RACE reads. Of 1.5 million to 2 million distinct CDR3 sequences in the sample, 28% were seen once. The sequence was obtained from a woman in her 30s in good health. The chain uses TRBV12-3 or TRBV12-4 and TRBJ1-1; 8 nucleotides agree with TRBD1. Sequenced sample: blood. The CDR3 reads CASSSLTGAFRAFF. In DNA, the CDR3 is TGTGCCAGCAGTTCCCTGACAGGGGCTTTTAGGGCTTTCTTT.